A few counts support the clone carrying this T cell receptor beta chain. Its target is not known. With 1 base removed from V and 2 bases from J, the gap between germline ends came to 11 bases. CDR3 length equals 15 residues. Germline loops: CDR1 SGHKS, CDR2 YYEKEE (reference sequence). This specimen comes from a study of post-analysis software for immune sequencing data. Study observations and caveats: TRBV segments more frequent in patients than in controls numbered a few and included TRBV5-6, TRBV5-1 and TRBV20-1. Strong co-clustering by F measure linked samples that shared a preparation batch.

TCR beta libraries were prepared from cDNA with unique molecular identifiers. TCRdb processed the PCR reads anew with MiXCR; each CDR3 protein has one entry. The data hold hundreds of thousands of distinct CDR3 sequences, with 59% observed a single time. The chain uses TRBV5-5 and TRBJ2-3; D is perhaps TRBD2 (5 bases). The specimen sequenced was blood. This TCR was sampled from a girl under 10 years old with multiple sclerosis. The CDR3 DNA follows: TGTGCCAGCAGCTTGCCAGGACTTTCCACAGATACGCAGTATTTT. Its translation is CASSLPGLSTDTQYF.